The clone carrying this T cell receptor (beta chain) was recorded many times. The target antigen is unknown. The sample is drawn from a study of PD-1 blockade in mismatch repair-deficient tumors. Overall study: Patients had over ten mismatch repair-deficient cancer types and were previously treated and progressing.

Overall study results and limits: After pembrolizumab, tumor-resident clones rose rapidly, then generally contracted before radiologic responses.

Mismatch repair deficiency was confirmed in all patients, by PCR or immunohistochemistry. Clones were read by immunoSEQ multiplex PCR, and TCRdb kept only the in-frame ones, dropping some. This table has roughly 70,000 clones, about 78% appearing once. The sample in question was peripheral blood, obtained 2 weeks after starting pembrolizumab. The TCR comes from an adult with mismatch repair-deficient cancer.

DNA of the CDR3: TGTGCCATCAGTGAGTCGTCAGAAAACATTCAGTACTTC. Its translation is CAISESSENIQYF. J is TRBJ2-4 and V is TRBV10-3; D call uncertain. V lost 0 bases, J lost 5 bases, and 5 bases lay in between. The CDR3 totals 13 residues. The germline V gene has CDR1 ENHRY and CDR2 SYGVKD.